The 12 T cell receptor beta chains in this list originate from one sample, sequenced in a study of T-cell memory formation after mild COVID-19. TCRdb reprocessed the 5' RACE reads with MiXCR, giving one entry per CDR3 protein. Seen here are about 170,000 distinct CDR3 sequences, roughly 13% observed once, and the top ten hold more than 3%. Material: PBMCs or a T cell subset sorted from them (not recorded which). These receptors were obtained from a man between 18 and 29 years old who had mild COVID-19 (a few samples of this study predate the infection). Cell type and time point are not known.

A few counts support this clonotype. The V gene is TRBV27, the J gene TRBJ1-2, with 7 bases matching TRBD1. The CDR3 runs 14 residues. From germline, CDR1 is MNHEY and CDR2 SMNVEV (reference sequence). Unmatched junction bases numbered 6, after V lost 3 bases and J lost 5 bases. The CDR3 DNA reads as TGTGCCAGCAGTTTGCTGGGGACAGAATATGGCTACACCTTC. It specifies CASSLLGTEYGYTF.

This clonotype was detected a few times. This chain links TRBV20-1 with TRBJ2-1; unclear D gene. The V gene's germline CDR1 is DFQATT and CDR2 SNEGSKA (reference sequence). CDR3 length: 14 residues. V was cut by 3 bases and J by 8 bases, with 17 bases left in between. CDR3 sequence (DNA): TGCAGTGCTAGGCTCCGGACCCGTTCATATGAGCAGTTCTTC. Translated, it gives CSARLRTRSYEQFF.

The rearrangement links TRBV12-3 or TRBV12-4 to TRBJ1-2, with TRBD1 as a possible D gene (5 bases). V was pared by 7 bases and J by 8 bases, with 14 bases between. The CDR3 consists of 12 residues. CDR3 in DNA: TGTGCCAGCACCCTCCGGGGGTACGGCTACACCTTC. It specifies CASTLRGYGYTF.

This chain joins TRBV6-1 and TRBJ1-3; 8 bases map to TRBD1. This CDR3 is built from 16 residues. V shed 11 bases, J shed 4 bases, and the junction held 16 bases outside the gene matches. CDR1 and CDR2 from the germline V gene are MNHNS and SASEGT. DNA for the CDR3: TGTGCCGCGTCGCTTACGACAGGGGCGGCAGGAAACACCATATATTTT. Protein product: CAASLTTGAAGNTIYF.

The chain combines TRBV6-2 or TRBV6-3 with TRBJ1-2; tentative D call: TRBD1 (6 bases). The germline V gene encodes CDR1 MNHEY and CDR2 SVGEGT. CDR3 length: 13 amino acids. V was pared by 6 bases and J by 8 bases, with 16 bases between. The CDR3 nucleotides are TGTGCCAGCAGACCACAGGGCGGAGGAGGCTACACCTTC. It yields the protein CASRPQGGGGYTF.

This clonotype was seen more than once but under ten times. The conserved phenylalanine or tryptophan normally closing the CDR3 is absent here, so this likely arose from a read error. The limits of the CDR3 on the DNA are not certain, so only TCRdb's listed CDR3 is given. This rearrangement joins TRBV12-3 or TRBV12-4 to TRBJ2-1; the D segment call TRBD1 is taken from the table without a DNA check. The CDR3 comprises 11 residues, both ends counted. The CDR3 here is CASSPRDRGNL.

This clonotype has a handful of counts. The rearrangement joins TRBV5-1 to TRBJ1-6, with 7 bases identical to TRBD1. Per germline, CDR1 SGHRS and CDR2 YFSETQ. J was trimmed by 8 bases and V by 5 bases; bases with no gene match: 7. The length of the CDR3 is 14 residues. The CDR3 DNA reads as TGCGCCAGCAGTCGAGACAGGGTTGATTCACCCCTCCACTTT. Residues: CASSRDRVDSPLHF.

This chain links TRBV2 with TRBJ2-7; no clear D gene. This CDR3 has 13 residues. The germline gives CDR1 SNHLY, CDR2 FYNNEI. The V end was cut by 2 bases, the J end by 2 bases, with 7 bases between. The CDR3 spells CASSETPTYEQYV. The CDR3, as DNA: TGTGCCAGCAGTGAAACACCAACCTACGAGCAGTACGTC.

CDR3 DNA sequence: TGTGCCAGCAGCTTAAACGGGGCGCGAGGCTACACCTTC. It translates to CASSLNGARGYTF. The chain combines TRBV7-2 with TRBJ1-2, with a possible D match to TRBD1 (5 bases). Germline V CDR1 and CDR2: SGHTA, FQGNSA. The ends were cut back, 2 bases at V and 8 bases at J, with 12 bases in the middle. This CDR3 is 13 amino acids long.

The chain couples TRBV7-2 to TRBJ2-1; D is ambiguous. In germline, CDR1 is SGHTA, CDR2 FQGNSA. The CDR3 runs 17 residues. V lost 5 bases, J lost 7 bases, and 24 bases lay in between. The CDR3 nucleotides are TGTGCCAGCAGCCGGGTACCCCTTTGGGATATTTTAAATGAGCAGTTCTTC. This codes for CASSRVPLWDILNEQFF.

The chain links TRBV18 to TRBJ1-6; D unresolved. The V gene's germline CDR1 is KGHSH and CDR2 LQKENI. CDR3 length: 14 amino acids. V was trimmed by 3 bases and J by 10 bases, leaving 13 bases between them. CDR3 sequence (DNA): TGTGCCAGCTCACCGACGTCGGATCGGTCACCCCTCCACTTT. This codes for CASSPTSDRSPLHF.

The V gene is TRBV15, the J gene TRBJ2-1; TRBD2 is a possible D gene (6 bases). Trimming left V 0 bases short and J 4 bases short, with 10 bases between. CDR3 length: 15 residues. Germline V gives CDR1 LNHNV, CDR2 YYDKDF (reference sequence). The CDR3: CATSRELATYNEQFF. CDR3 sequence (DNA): TGTGCCACCAGCAGAGAGCTAGCGACATACAATGAGCAGTTCTTC.